This T cell receptor beta chain was profiled in a study of blood T cell repertoires in COVID-19. About the study: Material from acute and convalescent COVID-19 was sourced from the United States, Italy and Spain. In each case, the material was cDNA or gDNA derived from T cells, B-cell-depleted T cells, or PBMCs.

Study processing details: From reference gene primer amplification, estimates of nucleated cell counts were derived. Clones were sequenced by immunoSEQ multiplex PCR, and TCRdb holds only the in-frame ones, with some missing. The V and J calls and clone size come from that table; D and trimming were worked out from the DNA. The sample consists of about 210,000 clones, roughly 85% of them appearing once. Enrolment of Seattle patients took place during active infection, and they were followed longitudinally. The CDR3 has 15 amino acids. V lost 2 bases, J lost 0 bases, and 14 bases lay in between. Germline V CDR1 and CDR2: GTSNPN, SVGIG (reference sequence).

The sequence was obtained from a man in his fifties with COVID-19, enrolled during active disease. Sequenced material: peripheral blood. The J gene is TRBJ2-7, the V gene TRBV30, with a weak D call TRBD2 (6 bases). This chain's CDR3 is CAWSFGGGSSYEQYF. In DNA form, the CDR3 reads TGTGCCTGGAGTTTCGGTGGGGGGTCCTCCTACGAGCAGTACTTC.